Below are 13 T cell receptor beta chains sequenced from a single sample in a study of T cells after posttransplantation cyclophosphamide. The table came from immunoSEQ multiplex PCR; TCRdb's copy has only in-frame clones and leaves some out. The sample gives tens of thousands of clones, roughly 78% of which show up once; around 8.1% is in the top ten. Treatment was busulfan-fludarabine conditioning, a marrow graft, and cyclophosphamide on days +3 and +4. The sample here was CD4+ T cells sorted from blood, taken just over 1,900 days after a stem cell transplant with posttransplant cyclophosphamide. Receptor source: a female patient aged 40 to 50 who received an allogeneic stem cell transplant from a related donor, was CMV-positive, and had no GVHD. Some T cells may be provided by the graft donor.

The rearrangement joins TRBV7-3 to TRBJ2-5; the match to TRBD2 covers 14 bases. CDR1 is SGHTA and CDR2 is FQGTGA in the germline V gene. The CDR3 has 17 residues. J gave up 2 bases and V 5 bases, and 7 bases lay outside the gene matches. The CDR3 reads CASSIGRLAGGQETQYF. The CDR3 DNA sequence: TGTGCCAGCAGCATCGGTAGACTAGCGGGGGGGCAAGAGACCCAGTACTTC.

By frequency in the sample, this clone is medium-sized. The V call is TRBV5-6, the J call TRBJ1-6; weak D call: TRBD1 (6 bases). The CDR3 sequence is 15 residues long. Germline values: CDR1 SGHDT, CDR2 YYEEEE. The V and J ends lost 5 bases and 11 bases respectively, with 20 bases between them. CDR3 residues: CASSYSTGRVPPLHF. CDR3 sequence (DNA): TGTGCCAGCAGTTACTCTACAGGGAGAGTCCCACCCCTCCACTTT.

This chain links TRBV28 with TRBJ1-2; 8 nucleotides line up with TRBD1. The CDR3 is 14 residues long. CDR1 and CDR2 (germline): MDHEN, SYDVKM. J was trimmed by 7 bases and V by 6 bases; bases with no gene match: 10. The CDR3 DNA reads as TGTGCCAGCAGCAGATCTGACAGGGGAAGTGGCTACACCTTC. Residues: CASSRSDRGSGYTF.

The chain couples TRBV7-8 to TRBJ1-3, with TRBD1 as a possible D gene (6 bases). The CDR3 covers 18 residues. The V and J ends lost 2 bases and 0 bases respectively, with 17 bases between them. Germline CDR1 SGHVS, CDR2 FQNEAQ. The CDR3 region is CASSLHNGQFSSGNTIYF. CDR3 coding DNA: TGTGCCAGCAGCTTACACAATGGACAGTTCAGCTCTGGAAACACCATATATTTT.

The chain employs TRBV7-6 and TRBJ2-7; 9 bases map to TRBD1. J gave up 3 bases and V 1 base, and 4 bases lay outside the gene matches. The germline V gene encodes CDR1 SGHVS and CDR2 FNYEAQ. This CDR3 region has 15 residues. Here the CDR3 DNA reads TGTGCCAGCAGCTTAGTGGGGACAGGGATCTACGAGCAGTACTTC. Amino acids: CASSLVGTGIYEQYF.

This sequence joins TRBV6-5 and TRBJ1-4; 8 bases match TRBD1. The germline gives CDR1 MNHEY, CDR2 SVGAGI. The CDR3 is 15 amino acids. The ends lost 2 bases at V and 6 bases at J; junction bases unmatched: 5. The CDR3 DNA sequence: TGTGCCAGCAGTTACGGCAGGGGGCGAGATGAAAAACTGTTTTTT. Translating it yields CASSYGRGRDEKLFF.

The chain employs TRBV7-3 and TRBJ2-3, with TRBD2 matching 13 bases. The CDR3 contains 18 residues. Losses at the gene ends were 4 bases for V and 9 bases for J; bases not matched to a gene: 16. Looked up from germline, CDR1 is SGHTA and CDR2 is FQGTGA. The chain's CDR3 is CASSSNNLFTSGGATQYF. Written as DNA, the CDR3 is TGTGCCAGCAGCTCCAATAACCTTTTTACTAGCGGGGGGGCAACGCAGTATTTT.

This clone was observed a single time. The J gene is TRBJ2-2, the V gene TRBV10-2, with D perhaps matching TRBD1 (6 bases). The CDR3 covers 17 residues. Germline lookup yields CDR1 WSHSY and CDR2 SAAADI. V lost 0 bases and J 2 bases, leaving 13 bases between the germline ends. CDR3 coding DNA: TGCGCCAGCAGTGAGTCAAGGGTCAGGGGAAACACCGGGGAGCTGTTTTTT. Amino acid sequence: CASSESRVRGNTGELFF.

The chain carries TRBV29-1 and TRBJ2-1; TRBD2 matches 10 bases. With 3 bases clipped from V and 9 bases from J, the junction kept 5 bases outside the gene matches. The CDR3 totals 13 residues. Germline CDR1 SQVTM, CDR2 ANQGSEA. The CDR3 DNA reads as TGCAGCGTTGAGGCAGCGGGGGGGTTTGAGCAGTTCTTC. It encodes CSVEAAGGFEQFF.

This clone was found many times. The chain joins TRBV25-1 to TRBJ1-1; D is unresolved. The CDR3 runs 14 residues. Germline V gene lookup returns CDR1 MGHDK and CDR2 SYGVNS. V was trimmed by 0 bases and J by 6 bases, leaving 11 bases between them. CDR3 amino acids: CASSEYSTDSEAFF. In DNA form, the CDR3 reads TGTGCCAGCAGTGAATACAGTACTGACTCTGAAGCTTTCTTT.

The V call is TRBV7-3, the J call TRBJ2-2; the match to TRBD2 covers 10 bases. The CDR3 length is 17 residues. With V trimmed by 1 base and J by 5 bases, 7 bases remained unmatched. Germline assignment: CDR1 SGHTA and CDR2 FQGTGA. The CDR3 sequence is CASSLMVAGGRTGELFF. The CDR3 region has the DNA TGTGCCAGCAGCTTAATGGTAGCGGGGGGTCGGACCGGGGAGCTGTTTTTT.

V is TRBV6-5 and J is TRBJ1-2; D is possibly TRBD1 (5 bases). Per the germline V gene, CDR1 is MNHEY and CDR2 is SVGAGI. The CDR3 contains 14 residues. The V end lost 0 bases, the J end lost 3 bases, and 8 bases lay between the germline ends. The CDR3 sequence is CASSYSGQDYGYTF. The CDR3 DNA reads as TGTGCCAGCAGTTACTCGGGGCAGGACTATGGCTACACCTTC.

The CDR3 protein is CASRNQGLTNEKLFF. The DNA for the CDR3 is TGTGCCAGCAGAAACCAGGGACTTACTAATGAAAAACTGTTTTTT. This chain connects TRBV6-5 to TRBJ1-4, with D possibly being TRBD1 (5 bases). The V and J ends lost 6 bases and 2 bases respectively, with 13 bases between them. This CDR3 region has 15 residues. Germline-derived CDR1 and CDR2 are MNHEY and SVGAGI.